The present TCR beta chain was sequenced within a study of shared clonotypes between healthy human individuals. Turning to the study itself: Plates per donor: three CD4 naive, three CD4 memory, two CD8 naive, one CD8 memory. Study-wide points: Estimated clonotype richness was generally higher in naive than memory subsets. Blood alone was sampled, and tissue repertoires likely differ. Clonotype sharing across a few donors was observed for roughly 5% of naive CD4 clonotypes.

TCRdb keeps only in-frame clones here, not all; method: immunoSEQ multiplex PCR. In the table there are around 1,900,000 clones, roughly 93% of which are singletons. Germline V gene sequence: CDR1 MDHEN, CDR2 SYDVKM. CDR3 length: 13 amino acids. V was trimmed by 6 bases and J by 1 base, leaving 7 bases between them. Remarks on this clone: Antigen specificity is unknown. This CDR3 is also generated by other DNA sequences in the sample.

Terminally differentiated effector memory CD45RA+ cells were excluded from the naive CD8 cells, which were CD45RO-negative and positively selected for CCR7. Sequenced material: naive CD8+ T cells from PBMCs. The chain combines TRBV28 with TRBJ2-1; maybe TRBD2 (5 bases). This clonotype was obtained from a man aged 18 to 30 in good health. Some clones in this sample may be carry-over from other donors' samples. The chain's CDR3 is CASSLASYNEQFF. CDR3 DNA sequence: TGTGCCAGCAGCCTAGCTTCCTACAATGAGCAGTTCTTC.